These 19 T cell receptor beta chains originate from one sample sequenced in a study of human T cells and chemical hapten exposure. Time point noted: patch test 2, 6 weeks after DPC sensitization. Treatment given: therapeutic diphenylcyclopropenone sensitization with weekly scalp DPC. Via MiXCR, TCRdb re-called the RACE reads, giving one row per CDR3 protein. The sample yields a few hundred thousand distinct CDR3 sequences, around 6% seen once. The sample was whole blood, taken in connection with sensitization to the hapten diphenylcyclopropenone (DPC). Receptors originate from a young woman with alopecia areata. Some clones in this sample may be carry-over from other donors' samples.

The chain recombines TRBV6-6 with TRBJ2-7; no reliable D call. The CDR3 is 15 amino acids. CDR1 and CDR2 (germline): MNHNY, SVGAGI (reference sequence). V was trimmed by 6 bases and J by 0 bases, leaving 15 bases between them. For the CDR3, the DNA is TGTGCCAGCAGCCTCCCGAAGTCCAACTCCTACGAGCAGTACTTC. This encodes CASSLPKSNSYEQYF.

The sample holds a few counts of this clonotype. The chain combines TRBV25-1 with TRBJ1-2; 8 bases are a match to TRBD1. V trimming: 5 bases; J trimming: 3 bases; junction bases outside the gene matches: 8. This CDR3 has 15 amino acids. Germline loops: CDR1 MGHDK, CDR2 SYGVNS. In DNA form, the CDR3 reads TGTGCCAGCAGTTTGAGCCCGACAGGGGACTATGGCTACACCTTC. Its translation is CASSLSPTGDYGYTF.

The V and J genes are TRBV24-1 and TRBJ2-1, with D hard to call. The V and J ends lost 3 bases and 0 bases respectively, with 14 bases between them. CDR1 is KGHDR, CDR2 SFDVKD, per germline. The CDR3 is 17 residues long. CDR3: CATSDKKYLSSYNEQFF. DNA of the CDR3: TGTGCCACCAGTGATAAGAAGTACCTTAGCTCCTACAATGAGCAGTTCTTC.

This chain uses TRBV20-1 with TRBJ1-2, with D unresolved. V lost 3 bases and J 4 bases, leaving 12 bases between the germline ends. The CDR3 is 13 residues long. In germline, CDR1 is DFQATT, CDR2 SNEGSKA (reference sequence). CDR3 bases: TGCAGTGCTAGCTTAAGTAGGAGCTATGGCTACACCTTC. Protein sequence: CSASLSRSYGYTF.

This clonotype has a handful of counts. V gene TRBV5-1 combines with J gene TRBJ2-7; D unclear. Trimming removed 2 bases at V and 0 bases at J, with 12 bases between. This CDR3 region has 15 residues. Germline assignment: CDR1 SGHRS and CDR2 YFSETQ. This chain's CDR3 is CASSLRPGSSYEQYF. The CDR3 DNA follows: TGCGCCAGCAGCTTACGGCCCGGAAGCTCCTACGAGCAGTACTTC.

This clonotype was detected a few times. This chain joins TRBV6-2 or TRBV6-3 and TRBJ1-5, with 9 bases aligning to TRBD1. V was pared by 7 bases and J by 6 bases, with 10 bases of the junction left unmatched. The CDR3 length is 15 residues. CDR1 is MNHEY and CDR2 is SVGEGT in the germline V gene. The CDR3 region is CASNPGTGRTQPQHF. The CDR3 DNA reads TGTGCCAGCAATCCCGGGACAGGGAGAACTCAGCCCCAGCATTTT.

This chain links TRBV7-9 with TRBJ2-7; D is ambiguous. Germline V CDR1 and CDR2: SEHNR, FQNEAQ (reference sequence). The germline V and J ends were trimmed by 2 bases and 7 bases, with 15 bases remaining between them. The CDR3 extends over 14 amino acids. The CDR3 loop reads CASSLRAVREEQYF. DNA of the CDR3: TGTGCCAGCAGCTTAAGGGCGGTTCGAGAGGAGCAGTACTTC.

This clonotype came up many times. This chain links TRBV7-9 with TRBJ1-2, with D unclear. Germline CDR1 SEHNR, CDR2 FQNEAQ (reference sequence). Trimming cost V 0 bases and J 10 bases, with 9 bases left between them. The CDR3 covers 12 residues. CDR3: CASSLAGIYYTF. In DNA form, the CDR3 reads TGTGCCAGCAGCTTAGCGGGGATTTACTACACCTTC.

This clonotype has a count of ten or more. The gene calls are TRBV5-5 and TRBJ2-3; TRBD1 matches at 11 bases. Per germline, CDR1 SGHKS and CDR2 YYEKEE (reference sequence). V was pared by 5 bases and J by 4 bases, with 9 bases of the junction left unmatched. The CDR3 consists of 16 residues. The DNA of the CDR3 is TGTGCCAGCAGTCGGGGGACAGGGGGACTCGCAGATACGCAGTATTTT. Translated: CASSRGTGGLADTQYF. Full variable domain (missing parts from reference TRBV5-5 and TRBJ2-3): DAGVTQSPTHLIKTRGQQVTLRCSPISGHKSVSWYQQVLGQGPQFIFQYYEKEERGRGNFPDRFSARQFPNYSSELNVNALLLGDSALYLCASSRGTGGLADTQYFGPGTRLTVL.

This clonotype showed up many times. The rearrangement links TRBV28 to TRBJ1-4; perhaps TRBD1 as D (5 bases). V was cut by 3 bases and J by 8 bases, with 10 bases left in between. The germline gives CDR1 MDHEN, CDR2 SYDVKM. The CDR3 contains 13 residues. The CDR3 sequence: CASSFPRAEKLFF. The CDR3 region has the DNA TGTGCCAGCAGTTTTCCCAGGGCGGAAAAACTGTTTTTT. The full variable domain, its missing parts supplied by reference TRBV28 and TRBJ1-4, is DVKVTQSSRYLVKRTGEKVFLECVQDMDHENMFWYRQDPGLGLRLIYFSYDVKMKEKGDIPEGYSVSREKKERFSLILESASTNQTSMYLCASSFPRAEKLFFGSGTQLSVL.

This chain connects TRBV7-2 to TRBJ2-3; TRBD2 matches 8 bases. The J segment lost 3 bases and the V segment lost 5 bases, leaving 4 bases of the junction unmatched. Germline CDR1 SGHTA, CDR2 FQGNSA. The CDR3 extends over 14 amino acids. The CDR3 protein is CASSPTSVTDTQYF. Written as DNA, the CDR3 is TGTGCCAGCAGCCCGACTAGCGTGACAGATACGCAGTATTTT.

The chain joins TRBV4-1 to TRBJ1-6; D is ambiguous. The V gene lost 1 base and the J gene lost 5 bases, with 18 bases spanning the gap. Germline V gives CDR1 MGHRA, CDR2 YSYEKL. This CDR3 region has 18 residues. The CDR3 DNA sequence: TGCGCCAGCAGCCAAGGGTGGCCTAGCGTGTCCCATAATTCACCCCTCCACTTT. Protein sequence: CASSQGWPSVSHNSPLHF.

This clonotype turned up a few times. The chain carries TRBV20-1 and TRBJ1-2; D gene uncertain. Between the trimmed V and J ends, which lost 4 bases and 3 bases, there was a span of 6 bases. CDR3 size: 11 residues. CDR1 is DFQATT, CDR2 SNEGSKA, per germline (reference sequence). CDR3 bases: TGCAGTGCTATAAGGGACTATGGCTACACCTTC. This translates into CSAIRDYGYTF.

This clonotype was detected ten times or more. This CDR3 reads CASSIHRGLNYGYTF. The CDR3 DNA follows: TGTGCCAGCAGTATACACAGGGGGCTTAACTATGGCTACACCTTC. This chain connects TRBV12-3 or TRBV12-4 to TRBJ1-2; 9 nucleotides align to TRBD1. This CDR3 region has 15 residues. J was trimmed by 1 base and V by 5 bases; bases with no gene match: 5.

CDR3 protein: CASSLIWDGETQYF. CDR3 bases: TGTGCCAGCAGCTTAATCTGGGACGGAGAGACCCAGTACTTC. The V call is TRBV7-6, the J call TRBJ2-5; D tentatively reads TRBD1 or TRBD2 (5 bases each). The CDR3 has 14 amino acids. The germline V gene has CDR1 SGHVS and CDR2 FNYEAQ. V shed 2 bases and J shed 4 bases, with 11 bases lying between them.

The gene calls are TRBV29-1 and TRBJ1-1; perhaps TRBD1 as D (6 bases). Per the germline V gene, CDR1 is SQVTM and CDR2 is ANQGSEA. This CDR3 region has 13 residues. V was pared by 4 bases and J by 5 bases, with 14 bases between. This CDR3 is CSVAYRGGTEAFF. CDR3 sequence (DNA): TGCAGCGTTGCGTATAGGGGGGGGACTGAAGCTTTCTTT. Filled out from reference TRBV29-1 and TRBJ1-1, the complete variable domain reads SAVISQKPSRDICQRGTSLTIQCQVDSQVTMMFWYRQQPGQSLTLIATANQGSEATYESGFVIDKFPISRPNLTFSTLTVSNMSPEDSSIYLCSVAYRGGTEAFFGQGTRLTVV.

CDR3 sequence: CASRLTTGSDTQYF. The CDR3 DNA sequence: TGTGCCAGCAGACTGACGACAGGGTCCGATACGCAGTATTTT. The V and J genes are TRBV6-5 and TRBJ2-3; TRBD1 aligns across 7 bases. Trimming took 6 bases from V and 6 from J; bases not matched to a gene: 9. The germline gives CDR1 MNHEY, CDR2 SVGAGI. The length of the CDR3 is 14 residues.

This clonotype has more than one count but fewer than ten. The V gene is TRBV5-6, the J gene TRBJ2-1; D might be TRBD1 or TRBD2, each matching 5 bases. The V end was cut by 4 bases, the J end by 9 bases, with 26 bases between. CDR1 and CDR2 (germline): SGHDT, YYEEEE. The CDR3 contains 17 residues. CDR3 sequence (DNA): TGTGCCAGCAGCGGATCCCGGGACGGATTGGGCCGGGCTGAGCAGTTCTTC. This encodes CASSGSRDGLGRAEQFF.

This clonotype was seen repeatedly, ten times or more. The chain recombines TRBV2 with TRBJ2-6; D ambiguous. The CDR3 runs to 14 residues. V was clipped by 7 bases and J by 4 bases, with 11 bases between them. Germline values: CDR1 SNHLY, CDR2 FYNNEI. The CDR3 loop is CASNFESGANVLTF. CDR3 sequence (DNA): TGTGCCAGCAACTTTGAATCAGGGGCCAACGTCCTGACTTTC.